Below are 8 T cell receptor beta chains sequenced from a single sample in a study of cytomegalovirus exposure and HLA in healthy donors. Vbeta (60) and Jbeta (13) primers were used in the PCR. The assay was immunoSEQ multiplex PCR, and TCRdb's table has in-frame clones only and misses some. The sample comprises under 200,000 clones, more than 65% of which are singletons, and 0.5% to 0.55% rests with the top ten. Sequenced input: PBMCs. These receptor sequences come from a woman aged 45-59 years in good health and CMV-seronegative.

This clone was seen just once. The chain combines TRBV30 with TRBJ1-5, with no clear D. This CDR3 spans 13 amino acids. Germline V CDR1 and CDR2: GTSNPN, SVGIG (reference sequence). Trimming cost V 6 bases and J 0 bases, with 9 bases left between them. Here the CDR3 DNA reads TGTGCCTGCTCCCTAGATAGCAATCAGCCCCAGCATTTT. The encoded protein is CACSLDSNQPQHF.

The CDR3 reads CASGQEPYNEQFF. CDR3 sequence (DNA): TGTGCCTCAGGACAGGAACCCTACAATGAGCAGTTCTTC. The V gene is TRBV10-3, the J gene TRBJ2-1; TRBD1 aligns across 7 bases. V lost 11 bases and J lost 2; bases outside the gene matches: 6. The V gene's germline CDR1 is ENHRY and CDR2 SYGVKD. The CDR3 is 13 amino acids.

The gene calls are TRBV2 and TRBJ2-3; TRBD2 aligns across 9 bases. The germline gives CDR1 SNHLY, CDR2 FYNNEI. J was trimmed by 3 bases and V by 6 bases; bases with no gene match: 10. This CDR3 spans 16 amino acids. The CDR3 DNA reads as TGTGCCAGCAGACGCCAAATAGCGGGAGTGACAGATACGCAGTATTTT. Translated, it gives CASRRQIAGVTDTQYF.

This sequence joins TRBV5-1 and TRBJ2-1; TRBD2 aligns across 10 bases. CDR3 length equals 17 residues. The germline V gene encodes CDR1 SGHRS and CDR2 YFSETQ. The V gene end was trimmed by 1 base and the J gene end by 8 bases; junction bases not matched to a gene: 12. The CDR3 DNA reads as TGCGCCAGCAGCTTGAGAGCTAGCGGGAGTTCTCGGGATGAGCAGTTCTTC. It codes for CASSLRASGSSRDEQFF. The full variable domain, rest sourced from reference TRBV5-1 and TRBJ2-1, is KAGVTQTPRYLIKTRGQQVTLSCSPISGHRSVSWYQQTPGQGLQFLFEYFSETQRNKGNFPGRFSGRQFSNSRSEMNVSTLELGDSALYLCASSLRASGSSRDEQFFGPGTRLTVL.

The chain couples TRBV5-6 to TRBJ2-7, with TRBD1 as a possible D gene (6 bases). The length of the CDR3 is 13 residues. Trimming removed 5 bases at V and 5 bases at J, with 14 bases between. Germline loops: CDR1 SGHDT, CDR2 YYEEEE. The CDR3 is CASRKHRADEQYF. For the CDR3, the DNA is TGTGCCAGCAGGAAACACAGGGCGGACGAGCAGTACTTC.

The rearrangement uses TRBV10-3 and TRBJ2-3; a possible D gene is TRBD1 (5 bases). Trimming took 4 bases from V and 3 from J, leaving 8 bases between them. CDR3 length: 13 amino acids. Germline CDR1 is ENHRY and CDR2 is SYGVKD. CDR3 amino acids: CAISGQGTDTQYF. The CDR3 nucleotides are TGTGCCATCAGTGGTCAGGGAACAGATACGCAGTATTTT.

The chain carries TRBV4-3 and TRBJ2-2; perhaps TRBD2 as D (5 bases). The CDR3 is 15 amino acids. The germline V and J ends were trimmed by 4 bases and 4 bases, with 13 bases remaining between them. From germline, CDR1 is LGHNA and CDR2 YSLEER. CDR3 DNA: TGCGCCAGCAGCCTATACTCAGAGGGCACCGGGGAGCTGTTTTTT. Translated: CASSLYSEGTGELFF.

This chain joins TRBV7-3 and TRBJ2-3; 13 positions agree with TRBD2. Losses at the gene ends were 4 bases for V and 2 bases for J; bases not matched to a gene: 9. The V gene's germline CDR1 is SGHTA and CDR2 FQGTGA. The CDR3 length is 18 residues. This CDR3 reads CASSSRTSGRTYTDTQYF. The CDR3 DNA is TGTGCCAGCAGCTCTCGGACTAGCGGGAGAACCTACACAGATACGCAGTATTTT.